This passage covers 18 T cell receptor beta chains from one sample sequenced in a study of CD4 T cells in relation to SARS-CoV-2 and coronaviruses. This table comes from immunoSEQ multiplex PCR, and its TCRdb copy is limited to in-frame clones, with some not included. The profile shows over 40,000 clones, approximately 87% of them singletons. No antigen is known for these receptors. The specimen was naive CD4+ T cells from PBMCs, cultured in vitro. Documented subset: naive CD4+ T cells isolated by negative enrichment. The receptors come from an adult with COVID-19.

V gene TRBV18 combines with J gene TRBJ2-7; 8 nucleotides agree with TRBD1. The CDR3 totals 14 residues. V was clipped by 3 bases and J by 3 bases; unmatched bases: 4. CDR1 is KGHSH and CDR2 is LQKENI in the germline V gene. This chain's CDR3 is CASSPGQAHYEQYF. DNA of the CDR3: TGTGCCAGCTCACCGGGACAGGCACACTACGAGCAGTACTTC.

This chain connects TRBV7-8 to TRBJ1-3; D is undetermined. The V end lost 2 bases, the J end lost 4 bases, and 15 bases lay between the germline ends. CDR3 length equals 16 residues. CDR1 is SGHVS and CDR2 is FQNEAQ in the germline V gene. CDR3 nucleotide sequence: TGTGCCAGCAGCTTACGGAAAACCGAAGCGGGAAACACCATATATTTT. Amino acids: CASSLRKTEAGNTIYF.

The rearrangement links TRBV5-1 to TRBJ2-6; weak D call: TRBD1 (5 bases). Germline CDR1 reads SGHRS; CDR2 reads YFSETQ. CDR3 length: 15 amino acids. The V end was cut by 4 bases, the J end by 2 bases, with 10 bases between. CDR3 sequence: CASSLGETGANVLTF. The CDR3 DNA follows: TGCGCCAGCAGCCTAGGGGAAACTGGGGCCAACGTCCTGACTTTC.

The CDR3 sequence: CASSLTSGGSYEQYF. In DNA form, the CDR3 reads TGTGCCAGCAGCCTAACTAGCGGGGGATCCTACGAGCAGTACTTC. This chain connects TRBV7-9 to TRBJ2-7, with 11 bases fitting TRBD2. The CDR3 totals 15 residues. V was clipped by 5 bases and J by 1 base; unmatched bases: 4. The germline CDR1 and CDR2 sequences are SEHNR and FQNEAQ (reference sequence). The variable domain in full, completed from reference TRBV7-9 and TRBJ2-7, reads DTGVSQNPRHKITKRGQNVTFRCDPISEHNRLYWYRQTLGQGPEFLTYFQNEAQLEKSRLLSDRFSAERPKGSFSTLEIQRTEQGDSAMYLCASSLTSGGSYEQYFGPGTRLTVT.

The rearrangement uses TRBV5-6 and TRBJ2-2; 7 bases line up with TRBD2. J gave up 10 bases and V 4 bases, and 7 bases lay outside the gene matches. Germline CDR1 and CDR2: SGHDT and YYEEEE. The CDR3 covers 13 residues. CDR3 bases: TGTGCCAGCAGCCAAAGCGGGGCGTCGGAGCTGTTTTTT. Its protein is CASSQSGASELFF.

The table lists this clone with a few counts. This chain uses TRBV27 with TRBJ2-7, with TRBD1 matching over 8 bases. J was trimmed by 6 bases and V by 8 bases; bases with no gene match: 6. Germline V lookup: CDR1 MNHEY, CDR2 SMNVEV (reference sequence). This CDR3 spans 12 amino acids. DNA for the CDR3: TGTGCCAGCGGGCAGACAGGGGTCGAGCAGTACTTC. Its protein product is CASGQTGVEQYF.

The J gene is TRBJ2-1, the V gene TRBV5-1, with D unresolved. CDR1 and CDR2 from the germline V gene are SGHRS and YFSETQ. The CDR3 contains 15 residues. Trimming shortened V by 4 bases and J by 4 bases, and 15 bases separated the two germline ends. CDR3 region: CASSIDSNPYNEQFF. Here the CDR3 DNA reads TGCGCCAGCAGCATCGACTCAAACCCATACAATGAGCAGTTCTTC.

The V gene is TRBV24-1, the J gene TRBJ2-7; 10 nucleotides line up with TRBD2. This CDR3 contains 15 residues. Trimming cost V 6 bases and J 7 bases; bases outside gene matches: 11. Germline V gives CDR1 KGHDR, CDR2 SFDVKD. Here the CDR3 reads CATSQAGGPPGEQYF. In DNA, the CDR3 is TGTGCCACCAGTCAAGCGGGAGGGCCGCCGGGGGAGCAGTACTTC.

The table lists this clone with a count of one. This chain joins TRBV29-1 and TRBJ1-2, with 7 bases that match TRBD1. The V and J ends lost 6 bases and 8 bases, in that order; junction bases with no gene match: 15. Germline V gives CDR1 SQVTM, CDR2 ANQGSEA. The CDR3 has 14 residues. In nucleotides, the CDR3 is TGCAGCGTCGACGGGACAGACTTGCGAGGAGGCTACACCTTC. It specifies CSVDGTDLRGGYTF.

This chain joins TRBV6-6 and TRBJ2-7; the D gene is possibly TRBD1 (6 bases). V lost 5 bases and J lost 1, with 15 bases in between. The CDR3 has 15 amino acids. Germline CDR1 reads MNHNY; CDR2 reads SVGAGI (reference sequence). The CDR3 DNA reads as TGTGCCAGCAGTCAGGGCAGGGGCAGGTCCTACGAGCAGTACTTC. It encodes CASSQGRGRSYEQYF.

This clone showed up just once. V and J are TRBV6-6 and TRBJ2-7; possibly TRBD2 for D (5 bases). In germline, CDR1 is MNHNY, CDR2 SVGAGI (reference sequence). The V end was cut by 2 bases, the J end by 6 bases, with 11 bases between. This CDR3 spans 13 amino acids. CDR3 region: CASSYPQRPEQYF. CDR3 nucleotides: TGTGCCAGCAGTTACCCACAGCGGCCCGAGCAGTACTTC.

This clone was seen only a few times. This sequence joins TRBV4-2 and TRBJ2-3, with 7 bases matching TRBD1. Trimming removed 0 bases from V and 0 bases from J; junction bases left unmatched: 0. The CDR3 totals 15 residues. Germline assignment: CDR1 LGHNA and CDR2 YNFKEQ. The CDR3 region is CASSQDRGSTDTQYF. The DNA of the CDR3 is TGTGCCAGCAGCCAAGACAGGGGGAGCACAGATACGCAGTATTTT.

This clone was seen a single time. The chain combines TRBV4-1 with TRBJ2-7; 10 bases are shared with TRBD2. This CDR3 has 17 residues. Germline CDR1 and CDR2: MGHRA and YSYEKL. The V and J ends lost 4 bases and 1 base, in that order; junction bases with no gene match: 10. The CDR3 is CASSPPRTSGRSYEQYF. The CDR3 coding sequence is TGCGCCAGCAGCCCCCCCAGGACTAGCGGAAGATCCTACGAGCAGTACTTC.

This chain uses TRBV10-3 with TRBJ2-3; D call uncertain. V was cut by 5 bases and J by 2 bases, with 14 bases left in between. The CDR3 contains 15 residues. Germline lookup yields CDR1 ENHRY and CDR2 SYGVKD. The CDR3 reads CAISSGFSITDTQYF. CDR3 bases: TGTGCCATCAGTTCAGGATTCTCCATCACAGATACGCAGTATTTT.

CDR3: CASSQGSGGLTVEKLFF. CDR3 DNA sequence: TGCGCCAGCAGCCAAGGTTCAGGGGGCCTTACTGTAGAAAAACTGTTTTTT. The chain carries TRBV4-3 and TRBJ1-4, with 8 positions matching TRBD1. Germline V gene data show CDR1 as LGHNA and CDR2 as YSLEER. V was clipped by 1 base and J by 8 bases; unmatched bases: 12. The CDR3 contains 17 residues.

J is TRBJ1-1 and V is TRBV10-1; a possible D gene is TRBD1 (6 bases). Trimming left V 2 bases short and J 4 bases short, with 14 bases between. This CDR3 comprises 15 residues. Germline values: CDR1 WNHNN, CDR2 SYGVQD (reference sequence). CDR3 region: CASSENPDRSTEAFF. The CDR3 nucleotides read TGCGCCAGCAGTGAGAATCCGGACAGATCCACTGAAGCTTTCTTT.

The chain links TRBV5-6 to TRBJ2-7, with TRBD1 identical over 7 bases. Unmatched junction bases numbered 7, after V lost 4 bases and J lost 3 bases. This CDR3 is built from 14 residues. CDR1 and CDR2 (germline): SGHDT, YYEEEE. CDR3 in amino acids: CASSGDRTNYEQYF. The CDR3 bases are TGTGCCAGCAGCGGGGACAGAACAAACTACGAGCAGTACTTC.

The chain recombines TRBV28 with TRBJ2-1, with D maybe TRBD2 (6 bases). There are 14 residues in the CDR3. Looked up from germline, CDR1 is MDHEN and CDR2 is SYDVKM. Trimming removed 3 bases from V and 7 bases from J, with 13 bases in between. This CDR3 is CASSFAGTGNEQFF. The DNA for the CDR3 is TGTGCCAGCAGTTTTGCCGGGACTGGTAATGAGCAGTTCTTC.